Shown below are 8 T cell receptor beta chains from a single sample sequenced in a study of early T cells in non-severe SARS-CoV-2 infection. TCRdb fed the 5' RACE reads into MiXCR, producing one record per CDR3 protein. The sample yields over 45,000 distinct CDR3 sequences, roughly 15% seen once. Sequencing used whole blood, obtained at baseline. The source of these receptors is an adult who was a healthcare worker with PCR-confirmed SARS-CoV-2 infection or an uninfected control (not recorded which).

This clonotype was found a few times. The V call is TRBV29-1, the J call TRBJ2-7, with D perhaps matching TRBD1 or TRBD2 (5 bases each). V shed 3 bases and J shed 1 base, with 10 bases lying between them. The CDR3 contains 13 residues. Germline CDR1 reads SQVTM; CDR2 reads ANQGSEA. As DNA, the CDR3 is TGCAGCGTTGAGAGTGGGGGATCCTACGAGCAGTACTTC. Amino acids: CSVESGGSYEQYF.

CDR3 sequence (DNA): TGTGCCAGCAGTGAAGAGGCAGGGCAGTTCTTC. Protein: CASSEEAGQFF. J is TRBJ2-1 and V is TRBV2; D is unclear. Germline V gene data show CDR1 as SNHLY and CDR2 as FYNNEI. CDR3 length equals 11 residues. The V gene lost 1 base and the J gene lost 12 bases, with 7 bases spanning the gap.

This clonotype was seen only a few times. The rearrangement uses TRBV6-2 or TRBV6-3 and TRBJ2-7; 11 bases align to TRBD2. The V gene end was trimmed by 10 bases and the J gene end by 6 bases; junction bases not matched to a gene: 11. The CDR3 runs to 14 residues. Germline CDR1 is MNHEY and CDR2 is SVGEGT. CDR3 region: CATLGRTSGSEQYF. The CDR3 nucleotides read TGTGCCACCCTAGGACGCACTAGCGGGAGCGAGCAGTACTTC.

The chain combines TRBV4-2 with TRBJ2-4; D is ambiguous. Looked up from germline, CDR1 is LGHNA and CDR2 is YNFKEQ. CDR3 length: 15 residues. With 0 bases removed from V and 1 base from J, the gap between germline ends came to 7 bases. The CDR3 DNA reads as TGTGCCAGCAGCCAAGAAAGCTCGGCCAAAAACATTCAGTACTTC. This translates into CASSQESSAKNIQYF.

This clonotype occurred a few times. This rearrangement joins TRBV5-4 to TRBJ2-5; the match to TRBD2 covers 16 bases. V lost 4 bases, J lost 5 bases, and 11 bases stayed unmatched. Germline V gives CDR1 SGHNT, CDR2 YYREEE (reference sequence). This CDR3 contains 18 residues. CDR3 coding DNA: TGTGCCAGCAGCCCGGGGACTAGCGGGAGGGCCGGCAAGGAGACCCAGTACTTC. This codes for CASSPGTSGRAGKETQYF.

The CDR3 DNA is TGTGCCAGCAGCCAAGATACCCAGCGGGAGCGGGAGCAGTTCTTC. It translates to CASSQDTQREREQFF. This chain connects TRBV4-2 to TRBJ2-1; 8 bases are shared with TRBD2. The V gene end was trimmed by 0 bases and the J gene end by 10 bases; junction bases not matched to a gene: 8. In germline, CDR1 is LGHNA, CDR2 YNFKEQ. The CDR3 extends over 15 amino acids.

This clonotype was seen repeatedly, ten times or more. The chain employs TRBV9 and TRBJ1-1, with 7 bases lining up with TRBD1. Per the germline V gene, CDR1 is SGDLS and CDR2 is YYNGEE. Trimming cost V 4 bases and J 3 bases; bases outside gene matches: 3. The CDR3 is 13 residues long. CDR3 in amino acids: CASSLTGDTEAFF. CDR3 DNA: TGTGCCAGCAGCTTAACAGGGGACACTGAAGCTTTCTTT. Variable domain in full (rest from reference TRBV9 and TRBJ1-1): DSGVTQTPKHLITATGQRVTLRCSPRSGDLSVYWYQQSLDQGLQFLIQYYNGEERAKGNILERFSAQQFPDLHSELNLSSLELGDSALYFCASSLTGDTEAFFGQGTRLTVV.

This chain joins TRBV20-1 and TRBJ2-3; D gene uncertain. Deletions cut 2 bases from V and 0 bases from J, with 18 bases between. The CDR3 extends over 17 amino acids. The V gene's germline CDR1 is DFQATT and CDR2 SNEGSKA (reference sequence). The CDR3 DNA reads as TGCAGTGCTAGATCCCTGAGTGGGCGTTCTAGCACAGATACGCAGTATTTT. Translating it yields CSARSLSGRSSTDTQYF.